The 21 T cell receptor beta chains below come from one sample, sequenced in a study of T cells in tuberculosis. The sample's time point: new active TB diagnosis, blood taken before or within 7 days of starting treatment. Here immunoSEQ multiplex PCR was the method, and the copy in TCRdb shows in-frame clones only, minus some. The sample has 30,000 to 35,000 clones; less than 95% are singletons. This specimen was PBMCs, taken at tuberculosis diagnosis. The receptors were sampled from an adult with tuberculosis.

The chain uses TRBV6-6 and TRBJ1-1; no reliable D call. CDR1 is MNHNY, CDR2 SVGAGI, per germline (reference sequence). CDR3 length: 12 residues. V dropped 6 bases and J dropped 5 bases, with 10 bases sitting between them. The CDR3 nucleotides read TGTGCCAGCAGGTACCGGGAGACTGAAGCTTTCTTT. Its translation: CASRYRETEAFF.

V is TRBV28 and J is TRBJ2-7; 10 bases fit TRBD1. Germline loops: CDR1 MDHEN, CDR2 SYDVKM. The CDR3 is 12 residues long. The junction had 2 bases not matched to a gene; V was cut back by 4 bases and J by 8 bases. CDR3 coding DNA: TGTGCCAGCAGTTGGACAGGGGGAAAGCAGTACGTC. It is translated as CASSWTGGKQYV.

This clone was recorded once. V and J are TRBV7-2 and TRBJ1-5; D is unclear. Germline V CDR1 and CDR2: SGHTA, FQGNSA. V dropped 5 bases and J dropped 6 bases, with 14 bases sitting between them. The CDR3 runs to 14 residues. The CDR3 DNA sequence: TGTGCCAGCAGCCCCCCCGGGTTGAGTCAGCCCCAGCATTTT. It codes for CASSPPGLSQPQHF.

The chain couples TRBV5-1 to TRBJ1-6; 8 bases match TRBD1. Trimming cost V 4 bases and J 4 bases; bases outside gene matches: 4. This CDR3 is 15 amino acids long. CDR1 and CDR2 from the germline V gene are SGHRS and YFSETQ. CDR3 amino acids: CASSPGTGYNSPLHF. The DNA of the CDR3 is TGCGCCAGCAGCCCAGGGACAGGATATAATTCACCCCTCCACTTT.

The DNA of the CDR3 is TGTGCCAGCAGCCAAGATCCGGGACAGGGGGCAGATACGCAGTATTTT. Amino acid sequence: CASSQDPGQGADTQYF. The gene calls are TRBV4-2 and TRBJ2-3; 11 bases fit TRBD1. With V trimmed by 0 bases and J by 4 bases, 3 bases remained unmatched. This CDR3 comprises 16 residues. Germline V gene sequence: CDR1 LGHNA, CDR2 YNFKEQ.

The gene calls are TRBV19 and TRBJ2-2; a possible D gene is TRBD1 (5 bases). CDR1 and CDR2 (germline): LNHDA, SQIVND (reference sequence). V was clipped by 8 bases and J by 2 bases, with 12 bases between them. CDR3 length: 14 amino acids. Here the CDR3 reads CASHRRANTGELFF. The DNA of the CDR3 is TGTGCCAGTCACCGCAGGGCAAACACCGGGGAGCTGTTTTTT. The whole variable domain, remainder taken from reference TRBV19 and TRBJ2-2, is DGGITQSPKYLFRKEGQNVTLSCEQNLNHDAMYWYRQDPGQGLRLIYYSQIVNDFQKGDIAEGYSVSREKKESFPLTVTSAQKNPTAFYLCASHRRANTGELFFGEGSRLTVL.

This chain connects TRBV18 to TRBJ2-1; tentatively, D is TRBD2 (6 bases). V lost 0 bases to trimming and J lost 2 bases, with 8 bases between them. Germline V gene sequence: CDR1 KGHSH, CDR2 LQKENI. The CDR3 runs to 15 residues. CDR3 region: CASSPPGGPYNEQFF. The CDR3 coding sequence is TGTGCCAGCTCACCACCTGGAGGGCCCTACAATGAGCAGTTCTTC. The whole variable domain, filled in from reference TRBV18 and TRBJ2-1, reads NAGVMQNPRHLVRRRGQEARLRCSPMKGHSHVYWYRQLPEEGLKFMVYLQKENIIDESGMPKERFSAEFPKEGPSILRIQQVVRGDSAAYFCASSPPGGPYNEQFFGPGTRLTVL.

CDR3: CASSSFPGTVSTDTQYF. The CDR3 region has the DNA TGTGCCAGTAGTTCATTCCCCGGGACAGTTAGCACAGATACGCAGTATTTT. The chain carries TRBV19 and TRBJ2-3; 7 bases agree with TRBD1. The germline CDR1 and CDR2 sequences are LNHDA and SQIVND (reference sequence). Trimming at V came to 5 bases and at J to 0 bases, leaving 11 bases not matched to a gene. This CDR3 region has 17 residues.

This sequence joins TRBV25-1 and TRBJ2-3; the match to TRBD2 covers 7 bases. J was trimmed by 10 bases and V by 4 bases; bases with no gene match: 2. The CDR3 totals 11 residues. Germline CDR1 MGHDK, CDR2 SYGVNS. CDR3: CASSGGGAQYF. The CDR3 bases are TGTGCCAGCAGTGGGGGAGGGGCGCAGTATTTT.

The V gene is TRBV28, the J gene TRBJ1-1, with 12 bases that match TRBD1. CDR3 length equals 15 residues. The germline CDR1 and CDR2 sequences are MDHEN and SYDVKM. The junction had 5 bases not matched to a gene; V was cut back by 8 bases and J by 1 base. CDR3 DNA sequence: TGTGCCAGCCCCCCGGGACAGGGGGCGAACACTGAAGCTTTCTTT. Residues: CASPPGQGANTEAFF.

As to this clone: A far larger clone is off by one base, so a read error is likely. The same CDR3 also results from other DNA sequences found in this sample. The CDR3 is CASSPGTGSHGYTF. The CDR3 DNA is TGTGCCAGCAGCCCGGGGACAGGGAGTCATGGCTACACCTTT. V gene TRBV7-8 combines with J gene TRBJ1-2; 9 nucleotides match TRBD1. The germline V gene encodes CDR1 SGHVS and CDR2 FQNEAQ. CDR3 size: 14 residues.

The rearrangement joins TRBV5-6 to TRBJ1-2; perhaps TRBD1 as D (6 bases). Germline assignment: CDR1 SGHDT and CDR2 YYEEEE. V lost 1 base and J lost 8, with 15 bases in between. CDR3 length equals 14 residues. This CDR3 reads CASSLKLGAWGYTF. The CDR3, as DNA: TGTGCCAGCAGCTTGAAACTGGGGGCCTGGGGCTACACCTTC.

V and J are TRBV27 and TRBJ1-5; tentatively, D is TRBD1 (6 bases). Trimming cost V 4 bases and J 4 bases, with 14 bases left between them. This CDR3 comprises 15 residues. Germline values: CDR1 MNHEY, CDR2 SMNVEV (reference sequence). This CDR3 reads CASSSGGGGNQPQHF. The CDR3, as DNA: TGTGCCAGCAGTTCGGGGGGAGGGGGTAATCAGCCCCAGCATTTT.

The chain couples TRBV4-3 to TRBJ2-7, with a possible D match to TRBD2 (5 bases). Germline V CDR1 and CDR2: LGHNA, YSLEER. The ends were cut back, 0 bases at V and 3 bases at J, with 12 bases in the middle. The CDR3 has 15 residues. The CDR3 DNA follows: TGCGCCAGCAGCCAAGACCCGGACTCCGACTACGAGCAGTACTTC. Translating gives CASSQDPDSDYEQYF.

The chain is built from TRBV6-5 and TRBJ2-7, with D tentatively TRBD1 (5 bases). From germline, CDR1 is MNHEY and CDR2 SVGAGI. V was pared by 3 bases and J by 2 bases, with 17 bases between. This CDR3 has 16 amino acids. CDR3 in amino acids: CASSYSRSTGAYEQYV. CDR3 nucleotide sequence: TGTGCCAGCAGTTATTCGCGCTCCACAGGAGCCTACGAGCAGTACGTC.

The chain joins TRBV29-1 to TRBJ1-2, with D unclear. Germline CDR1 SQVTM, CDR2 ANQGSEA. V dropped 2 bases and J dropped 2 bases, with 9 bases sitting between them. There are 13 residues in the CDR3. This chain's CDR3 is CSVERTGNYGYTF. The DNA of the CDR3 is TGCAGCGTTGAACGTACGGGGAACTATGGCTACACCTTC.

This clone was seen more than once but under ten times. The chain recombines TRBV4-3 with TRBJ2-2, with 7 bases lining up with TRBD1. CDR3 length: 16 residues. CDR1 is LGHNA and CDR2 is YSLEER in the germline V gene. V shed 4 bases and J 5 bases; nucleotides not matched to a gene: 10. The CDR3 loop is CASSRNGQEGTGELFF. The CDR3 nucleotides read TGCGCCAGCAGCCGGAATGGACAGGAAGGGACCGGGGAGCTGTTTTTT.

This chain uses TRBV10-1 with TRBJ1-1; 7 positions agree with TRBD1. Germline CDR1 and CDR2: WNHNN and SYGVQD (reference sequence). J was trimmed by 0 bases and V by 9 bases; bases with no gene match: 19. This CDR3 spans 18 amino acids. This CDR3 reads CASVKVRNWGQLNTEAFF. Written as DNA, the CDR3 is TGCGCCAGTGTTAAAGTCCGAAACTGGGGACAGCTGAACACTGAAGCTTTCTTT.

The J gene is TRBJ2-7, the V gene TRBV28, with a possible D match to TRBD1 (5 bases). The germline V gene encodes CDR1 MDHEN and CDR2 SYDVKM. The CDR3 runs to 14 residues. The V gene lost 5 bases and the J gene lost 3 bases, with 14 bases spanning the gap. CDR3 coding DNA: TGTGCCAGCAGTCGACAGACCGAAGTCTACGAGCAGTACGTC. Translated: CASSRQTEVYEQYV.

This sequence joins TRBV19 and TRBJ1-2; D remains unclear. Germline V gene sequence: CDR1 LNHDA, CDR2 SQIVND (reference sequence). V lost 2 bases and J 5 bases, leaving 15 bases between the germline ends. CDR3 length: 15 amino acids. The CDR3 reads CASSIHPTDLYGYTF. The DNA of the CDR3 is TGTGCCAGTAGTATACACCCCACAGACCTATATGGCTACACCTTC.

The chain carries TRBV30 and TRBJ2-5; tentative D call: TRBD2 (7 bases). CDR1 and CDR2 (germline): GTSNPN, SVGIG (reference sequence). The V and J ends lost 6 bases and 5 bases respectively, with 19 bases between them. CDR3 length: 14 residues. The CDR3 DNA reads as TGTGCCTGCCAAAGAGGGGGGGGATGGGAGACCCAGTACTTC. This translates into CACQRGGGWETQYF.